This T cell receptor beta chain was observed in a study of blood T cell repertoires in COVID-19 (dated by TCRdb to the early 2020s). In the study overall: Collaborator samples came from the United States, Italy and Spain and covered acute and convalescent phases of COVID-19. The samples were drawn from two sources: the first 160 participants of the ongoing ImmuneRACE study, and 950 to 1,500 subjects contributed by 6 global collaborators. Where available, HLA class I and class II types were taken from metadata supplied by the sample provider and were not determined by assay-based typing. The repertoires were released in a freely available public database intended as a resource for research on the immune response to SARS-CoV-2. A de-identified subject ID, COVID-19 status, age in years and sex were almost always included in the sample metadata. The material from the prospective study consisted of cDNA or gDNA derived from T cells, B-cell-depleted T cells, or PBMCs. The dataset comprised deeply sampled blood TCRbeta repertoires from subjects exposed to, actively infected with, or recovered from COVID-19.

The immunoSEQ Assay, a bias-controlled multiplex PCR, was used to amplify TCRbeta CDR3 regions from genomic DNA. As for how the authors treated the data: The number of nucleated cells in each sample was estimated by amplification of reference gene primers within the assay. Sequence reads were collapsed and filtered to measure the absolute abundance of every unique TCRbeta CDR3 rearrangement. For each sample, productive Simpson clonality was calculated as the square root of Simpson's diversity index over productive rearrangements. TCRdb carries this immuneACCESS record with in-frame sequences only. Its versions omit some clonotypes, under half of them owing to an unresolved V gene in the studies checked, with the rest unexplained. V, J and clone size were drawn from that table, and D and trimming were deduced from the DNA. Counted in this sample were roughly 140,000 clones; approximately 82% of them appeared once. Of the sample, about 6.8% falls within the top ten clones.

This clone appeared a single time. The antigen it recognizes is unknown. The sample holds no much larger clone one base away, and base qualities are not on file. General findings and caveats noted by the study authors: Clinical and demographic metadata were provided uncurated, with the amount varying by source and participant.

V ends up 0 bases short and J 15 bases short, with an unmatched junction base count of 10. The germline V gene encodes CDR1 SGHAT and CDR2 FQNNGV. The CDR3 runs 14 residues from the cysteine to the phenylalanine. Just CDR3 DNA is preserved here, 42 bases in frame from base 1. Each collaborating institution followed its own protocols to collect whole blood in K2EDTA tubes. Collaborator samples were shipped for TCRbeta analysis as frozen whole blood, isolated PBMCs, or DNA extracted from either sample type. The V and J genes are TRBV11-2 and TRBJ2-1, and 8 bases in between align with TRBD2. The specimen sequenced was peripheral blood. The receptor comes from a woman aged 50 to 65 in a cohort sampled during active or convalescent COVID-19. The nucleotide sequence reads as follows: TGTGCCAGCAGCTTAGATGATTCAGCGGGGGTCCCGTTCTTC. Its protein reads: CASSLDDSAGVPFF.